This TCR beta chain was identified in a study of response to subunit inactivated influenza vaccine. MiXCR was run by TCRdb on the RT-PCR reads, yielding one entry per CDR3 protein. The sample consists of around 540,000 distinct CDR3 sequences, approximately 12% of them appearing once. With 0 bases removed from V and 1 base from J, the gap between germline ends came to 7 bases. The CDR3 runs 13 residues. CDR1 and CDR2 from the germline V gene are DFQATT and SNEGSKA (reference sequence). The origin of this receptor is a man aged 50-60 years who received an inactivated influenza vaccine. The rearrangement uses TRBV20-1 and TRBJ2-7, with D unclear. The source was PBMCs from blood, collected on the day of vaccination. The chain's CDR3 is CSARDKGSYEQYF. As DNA, the CDR3 is TGCAGTGCTAGAGATAAGGGTTCCTACGAGCAGTACTTC.